The clone carrying this TCR beta chain has more than one count but fewer than ten. Antigen unknown. These data are taken from a study of T cell responses to AZD1222 COVID-19 vaccine. Study results and limitations: Mapped onto spike, vaccine-associated CD4 TCRs spanned it and were dominant at 160-218 and 743-854. Increased Spike-specific TCR breadth and depth were observed after two AZD1222 doses.

The method was immunoSEQ multiplex PCR; TCRdb's version includes in-frame clones alone and lacks a portion of them. The sample has some 100,000 clones; around 90% are singletons. V was shortened by 7 bases and J by 1 base, with 11 bases between the two germline ends. The CDR3 extends over 14 amino acids. The germline CDR1 and CDR2 sequences are SGHTA and FQGNSA. The sequencing here drew on peripheral blood, taken on day 0 of AZD1222 vaccination. The source is an adult in good health. The V gene is TRBV7-2, the J gene TRBJ1-5; the D is unclear. CDR3 coding DNA: TGTGCCAGCACTCGGGGAGGGAGCAATCAGCCCCAGCATTTT. Its protein product is CASTRGGSNQPQHF.